The 27 T cell receptor beta chains given below trace back to one sample, sequenced in a study of blood T cell repertoires in COVID-19. The data were produced by immunoSEQ multiplex PCR, yet TCRdb's version contains in-frame clones alone and is incomplete. Of under 400,000 clones in the sample, 80% to 90% were seen once. The sequenced sample consisted of peripheral blood. The receptor set was obtained from a woman aged 25 to 45 with COVID-19, enrolled during active disease.

The rearrangement links TRBV3-1 (or the pseudogene TRBV3-2) to TRBJ2-5, with 7 bases matching TRBD2. V lost 0 bases and J lost 4; bases outside the gene matches: 8. The CDR3 covers 16 residues. Germline V gene lookup returns CDR1 LGHDT and CDR2 YNNKEL (reference sequence). For the CDR3, the DNA is TGTGCCAGCAGCCAAGATATAGGACTAGGCCTAGAGACCCAGTACTTC. Translation gives CASSQDIGLGLETQYF.

The chain combines TRBV5-5 with TRBJ2-7; 14 bases are shared with TRBD2. Germline CDR1 is SGHKS and CDR2 is YYEKEE (reference sequence). CDR3 length equals 17 residues. After removal of 4 bases from V and 3 bases from J, the junction contained 9 bases not matched to a gene. CDR3 in DNA: TGTGCCAGCAGCCGGACTAGCGGGAGGACGGCTAACTACGAGCAGTACTTC. Its protein product is CASSRTSGRTANYEQYF.

The chain links TRBV28 to TRBJ1-2; 10 bases align to TRBD1. CDR1 is MDHEN, CDR2 SYDVKM, per germline. The CDR3 totals 16 residues. V lost 5 bases and J lost 4; bases outside the gene matches: 10. CDR3 sequence: CASSLYPGTGAYGYTF. In nucleotides, the CDR3 is TGTGCCAGCAGTCTCTACCCCGGGACAGGGGCCTATGGCTACACCTTC.

The chain employs TRBV9 and TRBJ2-1; TRBD2 matches at 12 bases. Germline V gives CDR1 SGDLS, CDR2 YYNGEE. The CDR3 has 17 residues. V lost 0 bases, J lost 9 bases, and 10 bases stayed unmatched. In DNA, the CDR3 is TGTGCCAGCAGCGTAGGTCCTAGCGGGAGGGCGCCTACTGAGCAGTTCTTC. It specifies CASSVGPSGRAPTEQFF.

The rearrangement uses TRBV6-5 and TRBJ2-7, with D possibly TRBD2 on 5 matching bases. The CDR3 extends over 13 amino acids. Germline V gene sequence: CDR1 MNHEY, CDR2 SVGAGI. Trimming left V 8 bases short and J 2 bases short, with 13 bases between. The DNA of the CDR3 is TGTGCCAGCTGGCCGGGGTCTCCCTACGAGCAGTACTTC. Translating gives CASWPGSPYEQYF.

CDR3 in amino acids: CASSQDSAGVSNEQFF. The DNA for the CDR3 is TGCGCCAGCAGCCAAGATTCCGCGGGAGTGAGCAATGAGCAGTTCTTC. The chain is built from TRBV4-3 and TRBJ2-1; 7 bases are shared with TRBD2. Germline lookup yields CDR1 LGHNA and CDR2 YSLEER. This CDR3 has 16 amino acids. With 0 bases clipped from V and 6 bases from J, the junction kept 8 bases outside the gene matches.

The chain employs TRBV30 and TRBJ2-7; 7 bases map to TRBD1. The CDR3 is 15 residues long. V shed 3 bases and J 4 bases; nucleotides not matched to a gene: 12. Per germline, CDR1 GTSNPN and CDR2 SVGIG (reference sequence). Here the CDR3 reads CAWRPGGRQIYEQYF. In nucleotides, the CDR3 is TGTGCCTGGAGGCCAGGGGGACGACAAATTTACGAGCAGTACTTC.

V gene TRBV21-1 combines with J gene TRBJ1-2; the D call in the table, TRBD1, was not verified against the DNA. TRBV21-1 is marked as a pseudogene. This CDR3 spans 14 amino acids. As DNA, the CDR3 is TGTGCCAGCAGCATTTGGACAGGGGGATATGGCTACACCTTC. Protein product: CASSIWTGGYGYTF.

V usage is TRBV5-1 and J usage is TRBJ2-1; TRBD1 agrees at 10 bases. The germline CDR1 and CDR2 sequences are SGHRS and YFSETQ. This CDR3 contains 15 residues. Germline trimming cut 0 bases from V and 11 bases from J; bases unmatched to any gene: 8. Written as DNA, the CDR3 is TGCGCCAGCAGCTTGGCCGGGGACAGGGGTGGGAAGCAGTTCTTC. Translating it yields CASSLAGDRGGKQFF.

The chain joins TRBV3-1 (or the pseudogene TRBV3-2) to TRBJ2-2; TRBD2 matches 7 bases. V lost 1 base and J lost 4; bases outside the gene matches: 6. The length of the CDR3 is 16 residues. Germline V gene sequence: CDR1 LGHDT, CDR2 YNNKEL (reference sequence). The CDR3 sequence: CASSQAASGTTGELFF. CDR3 in DNA: TGTGCCAGCAGCCAAGCGGCTAGCGGAACCACCGGGGAGCTGTTTTTT.

The chain couples TRBV4-1 to TRBJ2-2; the D gene is possibly TRBD1 (6 bases). Germline V CDR1 and CDR2: MGHRA, YSYEKL. CDR3 length equals 14 residues. V was cut by 3 bases and J by 6 bases, with 11 bases left in between. CDR3 in amino acids: CASSHQGSPGELFF. The CDR3, as DNA: TGCGCCAGCAGCCACCAGGGGTCCCCCGGGGAGCTGTTTTTT.

J is TRBJ2-7 and V is TRBV28, with 9 bases fitting TRBD1. Unmatched junction bases numbered 7, after V lost 4 bases and J lost 6 bases. Germline V CDR1 and CDR2: MDHEN, SYDVKM. This CDR3 region has 14 residues. This CDR3 is CASSSRDRAGEQYF. In DNA form, the CDR3 reads TGTGCCAGCAGTTCCCGGGACAGGGCCGGCGAGCAGTACTTC. Together with reference TRBV28 and TRBJ2-7, the CDR3 gives the full variable domain: DVKVTQSSRYLVKRTGEKVFLECVQDMDHENMFWYRQDPGLGLRLIYFSYDVKMKEKGDIPEGYSVSREKKERFSLILESASTNQTSMYLCASSSRDRAGEQYFGPGTRLTVT.

This chain links TRBV21-1 with TRBJ2-2; the table's D call TRBD2 went unverified against the DNA. TRBV21-1 is given as a pseudogene. This CDR3 region has 15 residues. This CDR3 reads CASTLGGTNTGELFF. The CDR3, as DNA: TGTGCCAGCACCCTTGGGGGGACGAACACCGGGGAGCTGTTTTTT.

The rearrangement uses TRBV25-1 and TRBJ2-7, with D maybe TRBD1 (6 bases). The germline CDR1 and CDR2 sequences are MGHDK and SYGVNS. V shed 3 bases and J shed 5 bases, with 17 bases lying between them. CDR3 length equals 15 residues. CDR3 loop: CASSEGQGPLHEQYF. The CDR3 bases are TGTGCCAGCAGTGAGGGACAAGGCCCTCTCCACGAGCAGTACTTC.

CDR3 bases: TGTGCCAGCAGCTTACCCAGCAGGGGTGAAAAACTGTTTTTT. Translating gives CASSLPSRGEKLFF. The chain couples TRBV7-9 to TRBJ1-4, with D perhaps matching TRBD1 (6 bases). Germline assignment: CDR1 SEHNR and CDR2 FQNEAQ (reference sequence). The CDR3 totals 14 residues. V lost 2 bases, J lost 7 bases, and 11 bases lay in between.

Points on this clone: One end of the junction is discordant with germline, which a read error may explain. The genes are TRBV5-1 and TRBJ2-1; a weak D match, TRBD1 (5 bases). This CDR3 has 14 amino acids. Germline values: CDR1 SGHRS, CDR2 YFSETQ. CDR3 protein: CASSLEAGSLSLVF. For the CDR3, the DNA is TGCGCCAGCAGCTTGGAGGCAGGGTCCCTTAGTCTGGTCTTC.

CDR3 bases: TGCGCCAGCAGCCCCGGGACTGTATACGAGCAGTACTTC. Amino acid sequence: CASSPGTVYEQYF. The chain uses TRBV5-1 and TRBJ2-7; D is possibly TRBD2 (6 bases). Germline V gene lookup returns CDR1 SGHRS and CDR2 YFSETQ. Trimming took off 4 bases at V and 4 bases at J, with 12 bases between the two ends. The CDR3 consists of 13 residues.

V is TRBV5-1 and J is TRBJ2-7; TRBD2 matches 7 bases. CDR3 size: 16 residues. In germline, CDR1 is SGHRS, CDR2 YFSETQ. J was trimmed by 6 bases and V by 3 bases; bases with no gene match: 15. Written as DNA, the CDR3 is TGCGCCAGCAGCTCTACTACGGGGGAGGGGTTCGCCGAGCAGTACTTC. This gives the protein CASSSTTGEGFAEQYF.

V and J are TRBV3-1 (or the pseudogene TRBV3-2) and TRBJ2-5; 8 nucleotides match TRBD2. Germline CDR1 LGHDT, CDR2 YNNKEL (reference sequence). With 7 bases clipped from V and 3 bases from J, the junction kept 13 bases outside the gene matches. CDR3 length: 16 amino acids. CDR3 region: CASTPLGVAGKETQYF. CDR3 coding DNA: TGTGCCAGCACCCCTTTGGGGGTAGCGGGAAAAGAGACCCAGTACTTC.

The chain couples TRBV7-2 to TRBJ2-7; D is possibly TRBD2 (6 bases). CDR3 length: 13 residues. Germline V gene lookup returns CDR1 SGHTA and CDR2 FQGNSA. Trimming left V 6 bases short and J 6 bases short, with 15 bases between. CDR3 sequence reads: CASSIPGGSEQYF. CDR3 nucleotide sequence: TGTGCCAGCAGTATCCCCGGGGGTTCCGAGCAGTACTTC.

The chain joins TRBV5-8 to TRBJ2-3, with D perhaps TRBD2 (5 bases). The germline V and J ends were trimmed by 3 bases and 3 bases, with 17 bases remaining between them. Germline CDR1 and CDR2: SGHTS and YDEGEE. The length of the CDR3 is 16 residues. In nucleotides, the CDR3 is TGTGCCAGCAGCTATTTAGCGCAACCGGGGACAGATACGCAGTATTTT. Protein: CASSYLAQPGTDTQYF.

This chain connects TRBV6-6 to TRBJ1-1; 11 bases are shared with TRBD1. Germline CDR1 is MNHNY and CDR2 is SVGAGI (reference sequence). Trimming took 6 bases from V and 6 from J; bases not matched to a gene: 9. The CDR3 loop spans 15 amino acids. CDR3 loop: CASRAGTGGRAEAFF. The CDR3 DNA sequence: TGTGCCAGCAGGGCGGGGACAGGGGGTAGAGCTGAAGCTTTCTTT.

The chain combines TRBV24-1 with TRBJ2-1; 9 positions agree with TRBD2. Trimming took 2 bases from V and 12 from J; bases not matched to a gene: 7. This CDR3 has 14 amino acids. Germline CDR1 and CDR2: KGHDR and SFDVKD. CDR3 region: CATSDWGAGGGQFF. CDR3 coding DNA: TGTGCCACCAGTGATTGGGGAGCGGGAGGTGGGCAGTTCTTC.

This chain links TRBV14 with TRBJ2-1, with 9 bases identical to TRBD1. The CDR3 spans 13 residues. Per the germline V gene, CDR1 is SGHDN and CDR2 is FVKESK. V shed 4 bases, J shed 10 bases, and the junction held 5 bases outside the gene matches. This chain's CDR3 is CASSLRTGVEQFF. CDR3 in DNA: TGTGCCAGCAGCCTGCGGACAGGGGTAGAGCAGTTCTTC.

J is TRBJ2-2 and V is TRBV29-1; 9 bases fit TRBD1. V shed 5 bases, J shed 5 bases, and the junction held 6 bases outside the gene matches. The length of the CDR3 is 14 residues. CDR1 is SQVTM and CDR2 is ANQGSEA in the germline V gene. The CDR3 region is CSVMGQGVTGELFF. The CDR3 DNA reads TGCAGCGTTATGGGACAGGGAGTTACCGGGGAGCTGTTTTTT.

The rearrangement uses TRBV11-2 and TRBJ1-1; tentatively, D is TRBD1 (5 bases). This CDR3 has 15 residues. CDR1 and CDR2 from the germline V gene are SGHAT and FQNNGV. V was clipped by 5 bases and J by 1 base, with 14 bases between them. The CDR3 loop is CASSTRRGWNTEAFF. Here the CDR3 DNA reads TGTGCCAGCAGCACAAGAAGGGGTTGGAACACTGAAGCTTTCTTT.

The rearrangement joins TRBV28 to TRBJ2-7; D possibly corresponds to TRBD2 (6 bases). The germline V and J ends were trimmed by 6 bases and 1 base, with 13 bases remaining between them. Per the germline V gene, CDR1 is MDHEN and CDR2 is SYDVKM. The CDR3 contains 14 residues. Here the CDR3 reads CASRWRVGSYEQYF. Written as DNA, the CDR3 is TGTGCCAGCAGGTGGAGGGTGGGGTCCTACGAGCAGTACTTC.